Following are 11 T cell receptor beta chains from one sample sequenced in a study of T cells after posttransplantation cyclophosphamide. Produced via immunoSEQ multiplex PCR; TCRdb's table is partial and in-frame only. The sample has just under 20,000 clones, roughly 87% seen once; the top ten hold about 7%. Treatment was busulfan-fludarabine conditioning, a marrow graft, and cyclophosphamide on days +3 and +4. The material sequenced was PBMCs, taken after allogeneic stem cell transplant with posttransplant cyclophosphamide. Receptor source: a female patient between 40 and 55 years old who received an allogeneic stem cell transplant from a related donor, was CMV-positive, and had no GVHD. Some T cells may have come from the graft donor.

This chain's CDR3 is CASSLYTGLGVGTQYF. As DNA, the CDR3 is TGTGCCAGCAGCTTATATACGGGACTGGGCGTGGGGACCCAGTACTTC. The chain employs TRBV7-2 and TRBJ2-5; TRBD2 is a possible D gene (6 bases). Germline CDR1 reads SGHTA; CDR2 reads FQGNSA. The CDR3 covers 16 residues. V gave up 2 bases and J gave up 7 bases, with 20 bases separating them.

CDR3: CASSPLIQGMAKNIQYF. Written as DNA, the CDR3 is TGCGCCAGCAGCCCCTTAATACAGGGGATGGCCAAAAACATTCAGTACTTC. The rearrangement links TRBV4-1 to TRBJ2-4; 7 bases agree with TRBD1. Trimming removed 4 bases from V and 1 base from J; junction bases left unmatched: 10. The CDR3 contains 17 residues. From germline, CDR1 is MGHRA and CDR2 YSYEKL.

V and J are TRBV28 and TRBJ1-2, with D unresolved. The CDR3 is made up of 12 amino acids. V lost 6 bases and J 5 bases, leaving 10 bases between the germline ends. The germline V gene encodes CDR1 MDHEN and CDR2 SYDVKM. The CDR3 spells CASSHAEYGYTF. In DNA, the CDR3 is TGTGCCAGCAGCCATGCGGAGTATGGCTACACCTTC.

The chain joins TRBV4-3 to TRBJ2-2, with TRBD2 matching 9 bases. Germline CDR1 LGHNA, CDR2 YSLEER. The trim removed 5 bases at V and 6 bases at J, leaving 7 bases unmatched. CDR3 length: 15 residues. CDR3 in amino acids: CASSWGGRVPGELFF. In nucleotides, the CDR3 is TGCGCCAGCAGCTGGGGCGGGAGGGTGCCCGGGGAGCTGTTTTTT.

Here the CDR3 DNA reads TGTGCCTGGAGTGTTAAGGGGGGCAATCAGCCCCAGCATTTT. This codes for CAWSVKGGNQPQHF. The genes are TRBV30 and TRBJ1-5; perhaps TRBD1 as D (6 bases). V lost 0 bases, J lost 2 bases, and 8 bases lay in between. The CDR3 contains 14 residues. The germline V gene encodes CDR1 GTSNPN and CDR2 SVGIG (reference sequence).

The chain combines TRBV9 with TRBJ2-7; 7 bases align to TRBD1. This CDR3 spans 17 amino acids. CDR1 is SGDLS and CDR2 is YYNGEE in the germline V gene. The V segment lost 4 bases and the J segment 6 bases; nucleotides outside the gene matches: 19. CDR3 coding DNA: TGTGCCAGCAGCACGTCTCTAGGGAGAGGGGGCGATACCGAGCAGTACTTC. Translating it yields CASSTSLGRGGDTEQYF.

V usage is TRBV18 and J usage is TRBJ1-3, with D perhaps TRBD1 (5 bases). This CDR3 contains 13 residues. Germline assignment: CDR1 KGHSH and CDR2 LQKENI. V lost 3 bases, J lost 8 bases, and 11 bases lay in between. The CDR3 DNA reads TGTGCCAGCTCACCGGGACTGGGGGACACCATATATTTT. Its translation: CASSPGLGDTIYF.

This chain joins TRBV6-4 and TRBJ2-3; 10 nucleotides line up with TRBD2. The V segment lost 8 bases and the J segment 7 bases; nucleotides outside the gene matches: 12. This CDR3 contains 15 residues. CDR1 MRHNA and CDR2 SNTAGT come from the germline V gene. The CDR3 here is CASPQKAGGRNTQYF. The DNA for the CDR3 is TGTGCCAGCCCCCAAAAAGCGGGAGGGCGTAATACGCAGTATTTT.

V usage is TRBV28 and J usage is TRBJ1-5; D remains ambiguous. CDR1 and CDR2 from the germline V gene are MDHEN and SYDVKM. CDR3 length equals 15 residues. V was pared by 6 bases and J by 6 bases, with 18 bases between. The DNA of the CDR3 is TGTGCCAGCAGCCCACGGGGTTTGGGTGGTCAGCCCCAGCATTTT. This codes for CASSPRGLGGQPQHF.

V and J are TRBV19 and TRBJ1-2; 7 positions match TRBD1. The junction had 17 bases not matched to a gene; V was cut back by 8 bases and J by 8 bases. Germline loops: CDR1 LNHDA, CDR2 SQIVND (reference sequence). The CDR3 is made up of 15 amino acids. CDR3 DNA sequence: TGTGCCAGTCGAGGACAGGCAGACTTATGGGGCGGCTACACCTTC. It is translated as CASRGQADLWGGYTF.

This chain links TRBV5-6 with TRBJ1-2; tentatively, D is TRBD1 (5 bases). V lost 5 bases to trimming and J lost 4 bases, with 9 bases between them. CDR1 and CDR2 from the germline V gene are SGHDT and YYEEEE. The CDR3 consists of 12 residues. The CDR3: CASSRDSYGYTF. In DNA, the CDR3 is TGTGCCAGCAGTCGAGACAGCTATGGCTACACCTTC.